The T cell receptor beta chain under discussion was sequenced for a study of cytomegalovirus exposure and HLA in healthy donors. Findings of the study overall: In most subjects, TCR beta sequences reportedly gave accurate predictions of HLA-A and HLA-B alleles.

The PCR made use of 60 Vbeta and 13 Jbeta primers. Sequenced by immunoSEQ multiplex PCR; TCRdb stores in-frame clones only, minus some. The repertoire holds roughly 290,000 clones, with about 90% as singletons. As for this clone: The antigen remains unidentified.

When sampled, the donors appeared nominally healthy, though they likely had unrecorded immune exposures. V was pared by 5 bases and J by 1 base, with 11 bases of the junction left unmatched. Germline values: CDR1 SGHVS, CDR2 FQNEAQ. This CDR3 spans 17 amino acids. Sample: PBMCs. The V call is TRBV7-8, the J call TRBJ1-2; 9 bases are shared with TRBD1. The TCR originated in a woman between 18 and 29 years old in good health and CMV-seronegative. The CDR3 protein is CASSPSPGQGRNYGYTF. CDR3 nucleotides: TGTGCCAGCAGCCCGAGCCCGGGACAGGGCCGTAACTATGGCTACACCTTC.